This T cell receptor beta chain originates from a study of early T cells in non-severe SARS-CoV-2 infection. This clonotype was seen many times. TCRdb re-analysed the 5' RACE reads in MiXCR, keeping a single row per CDR3 protein. The sample has about 76,000 distinct CDR3 sequences, around 10% seen once. Losses at the gene ends were 1 base for V and 2 bases for J; bases not matched to a gene: 4. The CDR3 extends over 15 amino acids. Germline lookup yields CDR1 LGHNA and CDR2 YSLEER. The origin of this receptor is an adult who was a healthcare worker with PCR-confirmed SARS-CoV-2 infection or an uninfected control (not recorded which). This chain links TRBV4-3 with TRBJ2-5, with TRBD1 identical over 7 bases. Input material: whole blood. The CDR3 DNA follows: TGCGCCAGCAGCCAAGGCGCGGACAGGCAAGAGACCCAGTACTTC. Protein: CASSQGADRQETQYF.